The clone carrying this T cell receptor (beta chain) appeared a few times. The CDR3 sequence is 17 residues long. The trim removed 0 bases at V and 4 bases at J, leaving 9 bases unmatched. The germline CDR1 and CDR2 sequences are SGDLS and YYNGEE. This entry is derived from a study of spatial heterogeneity in lung cancer. On the study more broadly: Averaged across combinations, each unique TCR and UMI pairing appeared more than ten times in raw reads, which were uncorrected.

As to time point: sample taken at primary tumor resection. Researchers sequenced whole RNA taken from tumor, nontumor lung or frozen PBMC without sorting. MiXCR, applied by TCRdb to the 5' RACE reads, yields one record per CDR3 protein. The sample records tens of thousands of distinct CDR3 sequences, 9.5% to 15% being singletons. This TCR came from a male donor with early-stage non-small cell lung cancer. The genes are TRBV9 and TRBJ1-3, with 8 bases identical to TRBD1. The sample was PBMCs, taken at surgery. The CDR3 DNA is TGTGCCAGCAGCGTAGGACCAGGGGGCGCGTCCGGAAACACCATATATTTT. Its translation: CASSVGPGGASGNTIYF.